These 8 T cell receptor beta chains share one sample of origin, sequenced in a study of OX40 agonist ivuxolimab in advanced cancers. The table came from immunoSEQ multiplex PCR; TCRdb's copy has only in-frame clones and leaves some out. In the table there are tens of thousands of clones, about 93% of which are singletons. Specimen: CD4+ or CD8+ T cells sorted from blood, collected in a trial of the OX40 agonist ivuxolimab. All receptors derive from an adult with an advanced solid tumor such as melanoma, head and neck, liver or kidney cancer.

This clone was recorded only once. The V call is TRBV4-3, the J call TRBJ2-5, with 9 bases fitting TRBD2. J gave up 4 bases and V 0 bases, and 9 bases lay outside the gene matches. This CDR3 comprises 17 residues. The V gene's germline CDR1 is LGHNA and CDR2 YSLEER. The CDR3, as DNA: TGCGCCAGCAGCCAAGAGGGGCCAGCGGGAGGTCTAGAGACCCAGTACTTC. Amino acids: CASSQEGPAGGLETQYF.

The V call is TRBV5-6, the J call TRBJ2-5, with D possibly being TRBD1 or TRBD2 (5 bases each). The DNA end is a closer match to TRBJ2-7, so the J assignment may be wrong. CDR1 is SGHDT, CDR2 YYEEEE, per germline. CDR3 length: 14 residues. The CDR3 DNA reads TGTGCCAGCAGTTACCGGGACCTGAGCTACGAGCAGTACTTC. Its translation is CASSYRDLSYEQYF.

This chain joins TRBV30 and TRBJ2-3; no clear D gene. Per germline, CDR1 GTSNPN and CDR2 SVGIG (reference sequence). The CDR3 totals 14 residues. Trimming took 1 base from V and 2 from J, leaving 10 bases between them. CDR3 residues: CAWSGVVDTDTQYF. The CDR3 nucleotides read TGTGCCTGGAGTGGAGTCGTGGACACAGATACGCAGTATTTT.

This sequence joins TRBV7-8 and TRBJ2-1; D gene unclear. Germline loops: CDR1 SGHVS, CDR2 FQNEAQ. CDR3 size: 14 residues. V was shortened by 5 bases and J by 0 bases, with 8 bases between the two germline ends. As DNA, the CDR3 is TGTGCCAGCAGCCGCCCGAGCTCCTACAATGAGCAGTTCTTC. It yields the protein CASSRPSSYNEQFF.

The chain has TRBV19 and TRBJ1-5; TRBD1 is a possible D gene (6 bases). With 2 bases removed from V and 3 bases from J, the gap between germline ends came to 11 bases. The CDR3 has 15 residues. From germline, CDR1 is LNHDA and CDR2 SQIVND (reference sequence). The CDR3 DNA is TGTGCCAGTAGTATAAAGGGGGACAACAATCAGCCCCAGCATTTT. Translated: CASSIKGDNNQPQHF.

The chain uses TRBV11-2 and TRBJ1-1, with 9 positions matching TRBD1. Germline V gene data show CDR1 as SGHAT and CDR2 as FQNNGV. Trimming took 1 base from V and 2 from J; bases not matched to a gene: 2. The CDR3 covers 15 residues. This CDR3 reads CASSLGTGVNTEAFF. The DNA for the CDR3 is TGTGCCAGCAGCTTAGGGACAGGGGTAAACACTGAAGCTTTCTTT.

V is TRBV9 and J is TRBJ1-1; no reliable D call. Germline V gene sequence: CDR1 SGDLS, CDR2 YYNGEE. Trimming removed 3 bases at V and 1 base at J, with 7 bases between. The CDR3 loop spans 13 amino acids. The CDR3, as DNA: TGTGCCAGCAGCGCCTCAGAGAACACTGAAGCTTTCTTT. Translated: CASSASENTEAFF.

The J gene is TRBJ2-7, the V gene TRBV19, with 9 bases identical to TRBD1. Germline-derived CDR1 and CDR2 are LNHDA and SQIVND (reference sequence). The CDR3 contains 15 residues. After removal of 3 bases from V and 4 bases from J, the junction contained 7 bases not matched to a gene. The CDR3 sequence: CASSISGTGTYEQYF. DNA for the CDR3: TGTGCCAGTAGTATCTCGGGGACAGGGACGTACGAGCAGTACTTC.